The 14 T cell receptor beta chains given below trace back to one sample, sequenced in a study of low-dose radiotherapy and immunotherapy resistance in tumors. Time point in this sample: before trial treatment. Primers targeting TRAV and TRBV primed first-strand cDNA, covering alpha and beta chains. The authors ran around 22 PCR cycles to amplify TCRs with a constant-region primer and V-primer adapter. TCRdb re-derived calls from the reads in MiXCR, one entry per CDR3 protein. This table has 80,000 to 95,000 distinct CDR3 sequences, 9.4% appearing once. Material: PBMCs, obtained before treatment. These TCRs come from a male donor with prostate cancer.

This clonotype was observed a few times. No DNA is shown, since the ends of the CDR3 on it are uncertain; the CDR3 is the one TCRdb lists. The rearrangement joins TRBV6-6 to TRBJ2-2. The CDR3 is 16 amino acids long, termini counted. Germline V gene data show CDR1 as MNHNY and CDR2 as SVGAGI (reference sequence). The CDR3 sequence is CASSKDSVDTGELFFF.

This clonotype was found many times. The chain has TRBV7-6 and TRBJ2-5; D perhaps matches TRBD1 (6 bases). The length of the CDR3 is 16 residues. V shed 1 base and J shed 5 bases, with 17 bases lying between them. Germline lookup yields CDR1 SGHVS and CDR2 FNYEAQ. The CDR3 region has the DNA TGTGCCAGCAGCTTAGAGACAGGTGGAGGATTCGAGACCCAGTACTTC. The encoded protein is CASSLETGGGFETQYF.

This clonotype appeared many times. The chain is built from TRBV6-5 and TRBJ1-2; 12 bases line up with TRBD1. Unmatched junction bases numbered 3, after V lost 1 base and J lost 0 bases. The germline V gene has CDR1 MNHEY and CDR2 SVGAGI. The CDR3 consists of 17 residues. CDR3 sequence: CASSYLGQGAPNYGYTF. CDR3 DNA: TGTGCCAGCAGTTACTTGGGACAGGGGGCGCCTAACTATGGCTACACCTTC.

This clonotype was picked up many times. This rearrangement joins TRBV12-3 or TRBV12-4 to TRBJ2-1, with 9 positions matching TRBD1. V was clipped by 6 bases and J by 4 bases; unmatched bases: 10. This CDR3 has 16 residues. CDR3 sequence: CASSHIPGQGYNEQFF. CDR3 DNA sequence: TGTGCCAGCAGCCATATTCCGGGACAGGGTTACAATGAGCAGTTCTTC.

The sample holds many counts of this clonotype. This sequence joins TRBV19 and TRBJ2-1; TRBD1 is a possible D gene (5 bases). V was trimmed by 6 bases and J by 2 bases, leaving 14 bases between them. Germline V gives CDR1 LNHDA, CDR2 SQIVND (reference sequence). The CDR3 spans 15 residues. CDR3 bases: TGTGCCAGTAGCACGTTTCAGGGTACCTACAATGAGCAGTTCTTC. It yields the protein CASSTFQGTYNEQFF.

This clonotype was counted ten times or more. The V and J genes are TRBV5-1 and TRBJ2-1; D remains ambiguous. The CDR3 has 15 amino acids. V lost 0 bases, J lost 7 bases, and 14 bases lay in between. Looked up from germline, CDR1 is SGHRS and CDR2 is YFSETQ. CDR3 DNA sequence: TGCGCCAGCAGCTTGGCAGCGAGTGGAAGGAATGAGCAGTTCTTC. Protein: CASSLAASGRNEQFF.

This clonotype has ten or more counts. The J gene is TRBJ2-1, the V gene TRBV4-3; the match to TRBD1 covers 7 bases. Trimming at V came to 4 bases and at J to 8 bases, leaving 11 bases not matched to a gene. In germline, CDR1 is LGHNA, CDR2 YSLEER. This CDR3 region has 15 residues. The CDR3 protein is CASSLTGELSDEQFF. CDR3 in DNA: TGCGCCAGCAGCCTAACAGGGGAGCTCTCGGATGAGCAGTTCTTC.

There are many counts of this clonotype. The V call is TRBV6-6, the J call TRBJ2-2; D gene unclear. The CDR3 sequence is 16 residues long. The ends were cut back, 0 bases at V and 5 bases at J, with 13 bases in the middle. CDR1 is MNHNY and CDR2 is SVGAGI in the germline V gene (reference sequence). CDR3 bases: TGTGCCAGCAGTTACTCGCAGGACGTGGGAACCGGGGAGCTGTTTTTT. Protein sequence: CASSYSQDVGTGELFF.

A word on this clonotype: A much larger clone differs from this one at a single base, so this may be a read error. Given the absence of the conserved phenylalanine or tryptophan at the CDR3 end, a read error is likely. The V call is TRBV6-6, the J call TRBJ1-2; the D is unclear. V was pared by 2 bases and J by 2 bases, with 9 bases between. Germline CDR1 reads MNHNY; CDR2 reads SVGAGI (reference sequence). The CDR3 is 14 residues long. The CDR3 region has the DNA TGTGCCAGCAGTTACCCTTCAGAAAACTATGGCTACACCTAC. Protein sequence: CASSYPSENYGYTY.

This clonotype was observed at least ten times. V usage is TRBV28 and J usage is TRBJ1-2, with D unclear. In germline, CDR1 is MDHEN, CDR2 SYDVKM. V was shortened by 6 bases and J by 4 bases, with 15 bases between the two germline ends. The CDR3 runs 14 residues. CDR3 residues: CASRVGQKTYGYTF. The CDR3 coding sequence is TGTGCCAGCAGAGTCGGTCAGAAAACCTATGGCTACACCTTC.

Many counts were recorded for this clonotype. The chain has TRBV6-2 or TRBV6-3 and TRBJ2-7; D ambiguous. Germline V gene sequence: CDR1 MNHEY, CDR2 SVGEGT. The CDR3 has 14 amino acids. Trimming removed 0 bases from V and 4 bases from J, with 10 bases in between. CDR3 bases: TGTGCCAGCAGTTACTCCCTTAACGGGTACGAGCAGTACTTC. Residues: CASSYSLNGYEQYF.

This clonotype was detected many times. The chain couples TRBV6-6 to TRBJ2-7; maybe TRBD2 (6 bases). V gave up 6 bases and J gave up 5 bases, with 11 bases separating them. The CDR3 contains 12 residues. The germline CDR1 and CDR2 sequences are MNHNY and SVGAGI (reference sequence). CDR3 DNA: TGTGCCAGCAGGGATGGGGGGAACGAGCAGTACTTC. Amino acids: CASRDGGNEQYF.

DNA for the CDR3: TGCAGTGCCAACGACGACCGGGGCACTGAAGCTTTCTTT. Amino acid sequence: CSANDDRGTEAFF. This chain uses TRBV20-1 with TRBJ1-1, with unresolved D. This CDR3 is built from 13 residues. Germline values: CDR1 DFQATT, CDR2 SNEGSKA (reference sequence). The V end lost 6 bases, the J end lost 4 bases, and 15 bases lay between the germline ends.

A word on this clonotype: A far larger clone is off by one base, so a read error is likely. The genes are TRBV6-1 and TRBJ1-1; tentative D call: TRBD1 (6 bases). V lost 5 bases, J lost 5 bases, and 15 bases lay in between. The CDR3 spans 14 residues. Germline CDR1 MNHNS, CDR2 SASEGT. Written as DNA, the CDR3 is TGTGCCAGCAGTCATGGGGGGGCGGGGACTGAAGCTTTCTTT. Translating it yields CASSHGGAGTEAFF.